This T cell receptor beta chain was sequenced for a study of CD8 T cells in Susac syndrome. Overall study: When blood was drawn, the patients with Susac syndrome were therapy-naive, on corticosteroids, or on intravenous immunoglobulin alone. The study, taken as a whole, reports: CD8+ clonal expansion in Susac peaked in TEMRA cells and active patients.

To note about this clonotype: Antigen specificity is unknown.

An amount of RNA that ranged from roughly 0.5 to 1 ug was reverse transcribed with random hexamers. By means of immunoSEQ multiplex PCR, TCR beta CDR3 spanning 54 Vbeta and 13 Jbeta underwent amplification. Each CDR3 protein gets one entry after TCRdb re-called the immunoSEQ multiplex PCR reads with MiXCR. Counted here are about 76,000 distinct CDR3 sequences, approximately 95% occurring once; the ten biggest clones make up more than 0.4%. CDR3 size: 15 residues. The germline gives CDR1 SGHTA, CDR2 FQGNSA. Trimming removed 0 bases from V and 9 bases from J; junction bases left unmatched: 5. What was sequenced was CD8+ T cells from PBMCs. This sequence was found in a human donor with Susac syndrome. The chain couples TRBV7-2 to TRBJ2-4; 10 bases agree with TRBD1. CDR3 region: CASSLAGQGVGIQYF. CDR3 nucleotide sequence: TGTGCCAGCAGCTTAGCTGGACAGGGGGTCGGCATTCAGTACTTC.